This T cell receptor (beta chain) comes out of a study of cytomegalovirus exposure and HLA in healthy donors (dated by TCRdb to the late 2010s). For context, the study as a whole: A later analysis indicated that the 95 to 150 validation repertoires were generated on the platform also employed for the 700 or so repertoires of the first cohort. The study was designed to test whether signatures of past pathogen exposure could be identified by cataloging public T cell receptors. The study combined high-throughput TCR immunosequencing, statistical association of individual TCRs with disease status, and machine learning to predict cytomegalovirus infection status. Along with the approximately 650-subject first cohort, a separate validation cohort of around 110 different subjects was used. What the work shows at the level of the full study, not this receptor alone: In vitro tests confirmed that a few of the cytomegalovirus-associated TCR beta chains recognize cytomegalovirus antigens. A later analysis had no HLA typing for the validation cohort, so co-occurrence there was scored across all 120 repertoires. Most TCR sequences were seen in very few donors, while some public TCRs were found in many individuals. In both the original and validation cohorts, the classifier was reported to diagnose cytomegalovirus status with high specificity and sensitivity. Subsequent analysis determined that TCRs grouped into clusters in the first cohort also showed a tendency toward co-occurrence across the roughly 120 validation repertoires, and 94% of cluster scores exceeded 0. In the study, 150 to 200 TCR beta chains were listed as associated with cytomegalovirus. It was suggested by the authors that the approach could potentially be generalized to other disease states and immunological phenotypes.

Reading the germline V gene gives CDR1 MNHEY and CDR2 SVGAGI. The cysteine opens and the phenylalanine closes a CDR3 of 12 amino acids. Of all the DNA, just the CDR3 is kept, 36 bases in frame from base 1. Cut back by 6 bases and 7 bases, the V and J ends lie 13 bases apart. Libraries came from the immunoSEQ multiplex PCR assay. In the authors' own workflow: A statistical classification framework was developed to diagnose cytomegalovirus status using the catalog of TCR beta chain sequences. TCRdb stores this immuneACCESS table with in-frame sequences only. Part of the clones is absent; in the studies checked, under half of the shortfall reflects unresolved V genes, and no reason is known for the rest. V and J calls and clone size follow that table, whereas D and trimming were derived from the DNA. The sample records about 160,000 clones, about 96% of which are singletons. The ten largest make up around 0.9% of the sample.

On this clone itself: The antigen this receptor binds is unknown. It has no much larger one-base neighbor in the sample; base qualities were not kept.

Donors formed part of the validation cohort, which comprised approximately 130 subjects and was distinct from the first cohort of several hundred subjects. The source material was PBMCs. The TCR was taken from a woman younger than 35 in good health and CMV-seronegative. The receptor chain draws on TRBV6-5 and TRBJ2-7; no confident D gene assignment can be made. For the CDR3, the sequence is CASSDTNREQYF. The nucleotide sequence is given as TGTGCCAGCAGCGATACCAACCGGGAGCAGTACTTC.